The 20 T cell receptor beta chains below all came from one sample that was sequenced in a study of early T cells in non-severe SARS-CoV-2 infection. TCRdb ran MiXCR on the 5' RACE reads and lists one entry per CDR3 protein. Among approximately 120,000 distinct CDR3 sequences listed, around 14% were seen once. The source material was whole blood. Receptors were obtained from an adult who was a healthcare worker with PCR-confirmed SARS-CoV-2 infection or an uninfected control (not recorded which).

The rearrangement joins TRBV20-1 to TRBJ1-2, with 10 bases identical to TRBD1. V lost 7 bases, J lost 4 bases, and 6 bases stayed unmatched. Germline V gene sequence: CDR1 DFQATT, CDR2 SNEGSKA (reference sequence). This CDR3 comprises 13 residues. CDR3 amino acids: CSVRTGGVYGYTF. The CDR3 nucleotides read TGCAGTGTTCGGACAGGGGGAGTCTATGGCTACACCTTC.

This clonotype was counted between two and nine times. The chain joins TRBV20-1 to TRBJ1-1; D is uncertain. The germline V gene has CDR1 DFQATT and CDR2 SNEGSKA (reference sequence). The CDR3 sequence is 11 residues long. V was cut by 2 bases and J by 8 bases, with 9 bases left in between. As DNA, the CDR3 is TGCAGTGCTAGATGGTCCTCCGAAGCTTTCTTT. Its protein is CSARWSSEAFF.

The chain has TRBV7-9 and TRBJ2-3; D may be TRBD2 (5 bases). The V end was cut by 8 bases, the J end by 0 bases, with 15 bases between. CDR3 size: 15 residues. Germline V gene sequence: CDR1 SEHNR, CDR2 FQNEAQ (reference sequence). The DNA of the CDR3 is TGTGCCAGCGCCGTGGCTAGCTCTAGCACAGATACGCAGTATTTT. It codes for CASAVASSSTDTQYF.

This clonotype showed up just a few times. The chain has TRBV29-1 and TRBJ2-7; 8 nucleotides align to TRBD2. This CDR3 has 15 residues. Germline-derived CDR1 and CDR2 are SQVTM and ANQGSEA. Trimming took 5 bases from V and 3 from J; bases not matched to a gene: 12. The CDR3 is CSVIFGRAGDYEQYF. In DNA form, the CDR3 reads TGCAGCGTTATCTTCGGCCGAGCGGGGGACTACGAGCAGTACTTC.

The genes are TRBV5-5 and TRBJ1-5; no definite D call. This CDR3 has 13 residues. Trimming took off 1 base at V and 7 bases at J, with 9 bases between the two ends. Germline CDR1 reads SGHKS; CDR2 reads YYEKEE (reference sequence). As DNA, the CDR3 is TGTGCCAGCAGCTTGTTAACGTCGCAGCCCCAGCATTTT. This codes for CASSLLTSQPQHF.

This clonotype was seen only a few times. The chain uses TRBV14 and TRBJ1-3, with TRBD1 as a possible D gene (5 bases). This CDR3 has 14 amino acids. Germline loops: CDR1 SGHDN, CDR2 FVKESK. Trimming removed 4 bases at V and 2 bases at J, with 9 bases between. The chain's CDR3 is CASSLAGTGNTIYF. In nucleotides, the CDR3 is TGTGCCAGCAGCCTAGCAGGGACTGGAAACACCATATATTTT.

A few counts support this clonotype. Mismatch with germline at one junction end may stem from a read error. The CDR3 nucleotides read TGTGCCAGCAGGGAAGGACAGCTCCCTTCGGATACGCAGTATTTT. This codes for CASREGQLPSDTQYF. The chain uses TRBV2 and TRBJ2-3, with TRBD1 as a possible D gene (6 bases). The germline V gene has CDR1 SNHLY and CDR2 FYNNEI. The CDR3 has 15 amino acids.

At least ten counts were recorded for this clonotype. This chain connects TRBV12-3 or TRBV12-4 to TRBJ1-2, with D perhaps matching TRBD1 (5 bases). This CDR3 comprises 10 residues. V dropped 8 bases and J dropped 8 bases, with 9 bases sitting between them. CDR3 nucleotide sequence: TGTGCCAGCCGAGGGGTCGGCTACACCTTC. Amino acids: CASRGVGYTF.

CDR3 sequence reads: CASIPGVGNTIYF. In nucleotides, the CDR3 is TGTGCCAGCATCCCGGGGGTTGGGAACACCATATATTTT. This chain connects TRBV12-3 or TRBV12-4 to TRBJ1-3; D may be TRBD1 (5 bases). V lost 7 bases and J lost 7, with 14 bases in between. This CDR3 contains 13 residues.

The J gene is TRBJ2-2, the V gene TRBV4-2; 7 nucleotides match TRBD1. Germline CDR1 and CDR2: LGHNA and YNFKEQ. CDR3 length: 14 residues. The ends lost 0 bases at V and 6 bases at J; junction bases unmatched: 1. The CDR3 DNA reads TGTGCCAGCAGCCAAGAGGACAGGTCCGGGGAGCTGTTTTTT. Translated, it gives CASSQEDRSGELFF.

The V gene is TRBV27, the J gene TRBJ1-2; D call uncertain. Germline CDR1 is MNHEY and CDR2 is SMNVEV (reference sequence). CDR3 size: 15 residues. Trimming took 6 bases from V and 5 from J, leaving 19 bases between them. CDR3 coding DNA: TGTGCCAGCAGCCCCCACGCTTGGAGAGAGTATGGCTACACCTTC. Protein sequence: CASSPHAWREYGYTF.

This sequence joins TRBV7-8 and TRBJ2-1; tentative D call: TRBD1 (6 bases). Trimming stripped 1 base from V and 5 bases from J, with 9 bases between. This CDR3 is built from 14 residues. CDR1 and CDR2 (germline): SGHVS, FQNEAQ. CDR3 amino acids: CASSLVYRDNEQFF. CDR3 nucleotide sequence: TGTGCCAGCAGCTTAGTCTACAGGGACAATGAGCAGTTCTTC.

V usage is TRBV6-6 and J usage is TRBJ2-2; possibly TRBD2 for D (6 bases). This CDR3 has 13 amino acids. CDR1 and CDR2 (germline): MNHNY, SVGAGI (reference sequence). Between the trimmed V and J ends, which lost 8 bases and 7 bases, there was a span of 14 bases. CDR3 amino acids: CASARGASGELFF. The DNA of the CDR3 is TGTGCCAGCGCCCGCGGGGCAAGCGGGGAGCTGTTTTTT.

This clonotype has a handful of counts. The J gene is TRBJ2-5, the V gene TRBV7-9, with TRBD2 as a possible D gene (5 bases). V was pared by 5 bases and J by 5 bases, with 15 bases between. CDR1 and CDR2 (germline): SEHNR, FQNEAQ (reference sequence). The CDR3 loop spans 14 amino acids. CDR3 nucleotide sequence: TGTGCCAGCAGCAGTAGGTCGGGGAGTGAGACCCAGTACTTC. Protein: CASSSRSGSETQYF.

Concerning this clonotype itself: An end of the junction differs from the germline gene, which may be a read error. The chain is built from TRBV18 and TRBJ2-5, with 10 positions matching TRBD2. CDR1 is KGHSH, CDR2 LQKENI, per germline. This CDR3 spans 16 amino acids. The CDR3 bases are TGTGCCAGCTCACCACCAAAGCTAGCGGGGGAAGAGACCCAGCACTTC. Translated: CASSPPKLAGEETQHF.

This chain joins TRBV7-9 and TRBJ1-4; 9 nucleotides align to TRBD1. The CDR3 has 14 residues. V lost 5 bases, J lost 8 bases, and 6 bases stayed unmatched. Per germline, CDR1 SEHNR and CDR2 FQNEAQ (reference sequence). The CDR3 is CASSVGQGAEKLFF. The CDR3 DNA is TGTGCCAGCAGCGTGGGACAGGGAGCCGAAAAACTGTTTTTT.

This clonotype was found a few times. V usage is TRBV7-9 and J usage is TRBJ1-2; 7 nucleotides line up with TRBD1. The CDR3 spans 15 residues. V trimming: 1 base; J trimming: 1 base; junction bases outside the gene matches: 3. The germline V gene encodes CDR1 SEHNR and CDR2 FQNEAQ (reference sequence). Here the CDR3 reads CASSLEGTDNYGYTF. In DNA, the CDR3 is TGTGCCAGCAGCTTAGAGGGGACAGATAACTATGGCTACACCTTC.

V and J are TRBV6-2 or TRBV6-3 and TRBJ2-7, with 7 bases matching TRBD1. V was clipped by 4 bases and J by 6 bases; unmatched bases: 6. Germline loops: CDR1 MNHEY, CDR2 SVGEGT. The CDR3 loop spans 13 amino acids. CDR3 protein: CASSSQGVGEQYF. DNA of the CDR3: TGTGCCAGCAGTTCTCAGGGGGTCGGCGAGCAGTACTTC.

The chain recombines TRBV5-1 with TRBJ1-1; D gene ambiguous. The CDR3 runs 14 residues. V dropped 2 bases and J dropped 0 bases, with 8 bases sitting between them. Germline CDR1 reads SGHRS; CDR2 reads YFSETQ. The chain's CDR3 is CASSFSQVNTEAFF. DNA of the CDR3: TGCGCCAGCAGCTTCAGTCAGGTGAACACTGAAGCTTTCTTT.

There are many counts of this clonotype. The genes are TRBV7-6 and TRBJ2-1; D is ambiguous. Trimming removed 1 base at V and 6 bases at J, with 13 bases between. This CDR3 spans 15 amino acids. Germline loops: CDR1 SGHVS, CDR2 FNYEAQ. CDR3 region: CASSLGDGWGNEQFF. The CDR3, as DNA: TGTGCCAGCAGCTTAGGAGACGGTTGGGGCAATGAGCAGTTCTTC.